The text below deals with one T cell receptor (beta chain). There is no known antigen for this receptor. Per-base qualities were not stored, and no clone one base away is much larger. Library method: the immunoSEQ multiplex PCR assay. The multiplex PCR relied on a mix of 60 forward primers for TCR Vbeta segments and 13 reverse primers for TCR Jbeta segments. The CDR3 region of rearranged TCR beta genes was amplified from genomic DNA with a multiplex PCR assay. The Illumina HiSeq System was used to sequence the amplified TCR beta libraries as 87-base-pair reads. Concerning the study's data processing: Across the 670 or so repertoires, a later analysis counted about 81 million unique TCR beta chains, some 11 million of which were shared by at least two donors. Raw reads were error-corrected and collapsed into unique sequences with a nearest-neighbor algorithm that merged closely related sequences to remove PCR and sequencing errors. CDR3 sequences were aligned to IMGT reference sequences to assign V, D and J gene segments. Each retained sequence needed at least a six-nucleotide match to both a V gene segment and a J gene segment. Rearrangements were called productive when the CDR3 lacked stop codons and stayed in frame with V and J; all others were non-productive. CDR3 was defined by IMGT convention, running from the second conserved V-encoded cysteine to the conserved J-encoded phenylalanine. Sequences without an unambiguous match to a single V gene segment were excluded from the earlier analysis of approximately 560 of the donors. In an earlier analysis of several hundred of the donors, V segments were called functional above 56.7% productive rearrangements and were called segregating when the between-donor standard deviation exceeded 5%. A statistical classification framework was built to diagnose cytomegalovirus status from the catalog of TCR beta chain sequences. In a later analysis, V and J genes were assigned by comparing TCR nucleotide sequences against IMGT/GENE-DB human TR gene sequences. In a later analysis, CDR3 sequences and most-parsimonious VDJ recombination scenarios were assigned using the TCRdist pipeline. A later analysis defined each TCR beta chain by its CDR3 amino acid sequence plus V-gene family, and excluded reads lacking a unique V-gene family. To address suspected cross-contamination and a sequencing artifact, a later analysis removed several hundred highly shared, low-generation-probability nucleotide sequences. In a later analysis, a clonal expansion index was calculated for each public chain from normalized within-repertoire ranks of inferred template counts. In a later analysis, generation probabilities were computed with a VDJ recombination model fitted to out-of-frame rearrangements, and the resulting probabilities were checked against IGoR. Hypergeometric tests were used in a later analysis to score TCR-TCR, TCR-HLA and TCR-CMV co-occurrence, with a repertoire-size bias correction applied to the TCR pairs. False discovery rates were estimated in a later analysis by permuting HLA or CMV assignments 20 times. In a later analysis, co-occurring TCRs were grouped using DBSCAN, and TCRdist sequence similarity was added for clustering within HLA-allele-positive subsets. Co-occurrence clustering excluded repertoires with fewer than 30,000 or more than 120,000 public chains, plus five with anomalous nucleotide sharing. The source is immuneACCESS, and TCRdb retained only in-frame sequences with V and J called. Part of the clones is not carried over; for the studies checked, unresolved V genes explain less than half of this, and the remainder is unexplained. The DNA gave D and trimming, while V, J and clone size come from that table. Within this sample are fewer than 250,000 clones, with around four fifths of them counted one time only. The ten largest clonotypes hold 3.8% of the sample.

This sample was included in a study of cytomegalovirus exposure and HLA in healthy donors (dated by TCRdb to about 2017). At the level of the whole study: According to an earlier analysis of several hundred of the donors, 200 million or so T cells yielded 95 million to 140 million unique TCR beta sequences and about 300 Gb of sequence data. In addition to the first cohort of about 650 subjects, a separate validation cohort of approximately 110 different subjects was used. In a later genetic analysis, genome-wide SNP genotypes for about 55% of the roughly 700 donors were used, and that subset was treated as a discovery cohort. Donor age, sex, ethnicity and CMV serostatus were compiled alongside the repertoire data. Roughly 300 gigabases of sequencing data and 80 million or so unique TCR sequences were included in an early release covering about 700 HLA-typed donors. Among some 400 genotyped donors of the cohort, an average of approximately 230,000 unique TCR beta nucleotide sequences were sequenced per donor, roughly 20% of them non-productive. Among the roughly 400 genotyped donors, more than 70% belonged to the genetic ancestry cluster associated with self-reported Caucasian donors. The number of typed donors differed by locus: about 629-630 for A, B, C, DRB1 and DQB1; some 500 for DQA1; approximately 600 for DPA1; and around 470 for DPB1. Using immunosequencing, the study profiled T cell repertoires from roughly 650 subjects and related those repertoires to cytomegalovirus serostatus. To predict cytomegalovirus infection status, the study brought together high-throughput TCR immunosequencing, statistical association of individual TCRs with disease status, and machine learning. An earlier analysis of approximately 580 of the donors used high-throughput TCR beta sequencing to judge whether each TCR beta V gene segment behaved as functional or pseudogenic. HLA typing covered class I and class II loci at four-digit resolution. Every repertoire in the discovery cohort had been generated on one and the same sequencing platform. Rather than using new phenotypic data, the later analysis identified candidate immune exposures from TCR beta sequences and from how often those sequences occurred across donors. About five DR-DQ haplotypes were treated as single units for association and clustering because of strong linkage in the cohort. A later analysis re-analyzed previously published TCR beta repertoires from approximately 700 donors and added high-resolution HLA genotyping to study TCR occurrence patterns. The study aimed to test whether cataloging public T cell receptors could reveal signatures of past pathogen exposure.

After removal of 2 bases from V and 7 bases from J, the junction retains 20 bases not matched to a gene. The CDR3, from cysteine to phenylalanine, totals 18 residues. Only the CDR3 portion is preserved as DNA: 54 bases, with reading frame beginning at the first base. According to the germline V gene, CDR1 reads KGHSH and CDR2 reads LQKENI. General study outcomes and caveats: A further reported finding was that TCR beta sequences accurately predicted the HLA-A and HLA-B alleles for most subjects in the first cohort. The classifier was reported to diagnose cytomegalovirus status with high specificity and sensitivity in both the original cohort and the validation cohort. In vitro tests confirmed that a few of the cytomegalovirus-associated TCR beta chains recognize cytomegalovirus antigens. Some IMGT-functional V segments, including TRBV6-2 and TRBV6-3, could not be told apart with the 87-base-pair reads, so those segments were excluded. In a later analysis, HLA-associated TCR beta chains showed more clonal expansion and lower generation probabilities than non-associated chains that were equally common. A later genetic analysis reported fewer N-insertions in productive TCRs among donors in an Asian-associated ancestry cluster than the roughly 700-donor mean. A cluster of highly shared sequence variants was judged likely to be a technical artifact of the sequencing pipeline. Most CMV-associated TCR beta chains appeared to be HLA-restricted in a later analysis, and the HLA associations seemed to be driven largely by CMV exposure. In this cohort, only TCR beta chains were sequenced, and detectable features were limited by the absence of alpha or paired-chain data. Correlated functional status among segregating V segments might reflect linkage disequilibrium, but an unknown experimental factor could not be ruled out. When HLA alleles, especially DR and DQ, strongly co-occurred, attributing TCR associations to individual alleles was difficult. Broadly in line with IMGT annotations, most TCR beta V segments showed up in productive rearrangements about 87% or about 30% of the time in an earlier analysis of several hundred of the donors. The authors suggested that the approach could potentially be generalized to other disease states and immunological phenotypes. According to a later analysis, parvovirus B19, influenza, CMV and Epstein-Barr virus appeared linked to several top co-occurrence clusters. Because some donors lacked HLA typing at each locus, the association tests relied only on the typed subset. At a false discovery rate of 0.05, a later analysis linked some 17,000 TCR beta sequences to specific HLA alleles. Immune exposure information for the cohort was limited to CMV serostatus. The study gave a list of some 150 TCR beta chains associated with cytomegalovirus. Sequencing depth was assumed to be roughly uniform across donors in the presence/absence analyses, though that assumption may not hold. An association between a missense DCLRE1C variant and V-gene and J-gene trimming of TCR beta chains was found in a later genetic analysis and replicated in an independent cohort. In a later analysis, TCR association rates were found to vary across HLA loci, with the most associated TCRs seen for DRB1 alleles and the fewest for HLA-C alleles. Most TCR sequences were observed very rarely across donors, whereas some public TCRs were present in many individuals. About 15 rarely observed V segments, including chromosome 9 orphons, were excluded from the earlier analysis of 550 to 700 of the donors because counts were too low.

The cohort comprised under 700 healthy bone marrow donors. At the time of sampling, all cohort members were nominally healthy, though unrecorded immune exposures were likely present. The donor tested CMV seronegative, placing the donor among the roughly 350 seronegative members of the cohort. Each donor provided a peripheral blood sample, and peripheral blood mononuclear cells were used for TCR beta sequencing. The Qiagen DNeasy Blood Extraction Kit was used to extract genomic DNA from the blood cell samples. The sequence joins TRBV18 to TRBJ2-7; 7 bases in the middle match TRBD1. This sequence originates from a male donor in good health and CMV-seronegative. Sequenced sample: PBMCs. The DNA reads TGTGCCAGCTCACCAGTTCACAGGGGTAAAGCATCCTCTACGGAGCAGTACTTC. Translation gives CASSPVHRGKASSTEQYF.